The 28 T cell receptor beta chains reported below all come from one sample, sequenced in a study of OX40 agonist ivuxolimab in advanced cancers. The protocol was immunoSEQ multiplex PCR, while the TCRdb copy is restricted to in-frame clones and leaves out a portion. Here the sample spans 17,000 or so clones, approximately 78% being singletons. Sequencing was performed on CD4+ or CD8+ T cells sorted from blood, taken in a trial of the OX40 agonist ivuxolimab. The receptors come from an adult with an advanced solid tumor such as melanoma, head and neck, liver or kidney cancer.

This clone was detected only a few times. This chain links TRBV10-3 with TRBJ2-2; 7 nucleotides match TRBD1. With V trimmed by 7 bases and J by 2 bases, 4 bases remained unmatched. The CDR3 contains 14 residues. Germline assignment: CDR1 ENHRY and CDR2 SYGVKD. The CDR3 DNA reads as TGTGCCATCAAATACAGGGGAAACACCGGGGAGCTGTTTTTT. Its translation: CAIKYRGNTGELFF.

The chain has TRBV4-1 and TRBJ2-1; 8 positions agree with TRBD1. The CDR3 is made up of 19 amino acids. The germline CDR1 and CDR2 sequences are MGHRA and YSYEKL. Losses at the gene ends were 0 bases for V and 4 bases for J; bases not matched to a gene: 14. Here the CDR3 reads CASSQDRQGARSDYNEQFF. CDR3 sequence (DNA): TGCGCCAGCAGCCAAGATCGGCAGGGGGCCCGTAGTGATTACAATGAGCAGTTCTTC.

This clone appeared a single time. The chain recombines TRBV19 with TRBJ1-6, with no clear D. Trimming cost V 5 bases and J 10 bases, with 15 bases left between them. This CDR3 contains 14 residues. The V gene's germline CDR1 is LNHDA and CDR2 SQIVND (reference sequence). The CDR3 loop reads CASSEDGAGSPLHF. In DNA, the CDR3 is TGTGCCAGTAGTGAGGACGGCGCGGGATCACCCCTCCACTTT.

The chain is built from TRBV27 and TRBJ2-7; D is uncertain. Trimming shortened V by 2 bases and J by 3 bases, and 14 bases separated the two germline ends. CDR3 length: 15 amino acids. The germline V gene has CDR1 MNHEY and CDR2 SMNVEV (reference sequence). CDR3 sequence reads: CASSLELGPHYEQYF. CDR3 nucleotides: TGTGCCAGCAGTTTAGAGCTAGGCCCTCACTACGAGCAGTACTTC.

The V call is TRBV2, the J call TRBJ1-1; the D is unclear. Looked up from germline, CDR1 is SNHLY and CDR2 is FYNNEI. Trimming left V 6 bases short and J 1 base short, with 9 bases between. This CDR3 region has 13 residues. Here the CDR3 DNA reads TGTGCCAGCAGCGACCTCGGGAACACTGAAGCTTTCTTT. Translation gives CASSDLGNTEAFF.

A few counts support this clone. This rearrangement joins TRBV27 to TRBJ2-7; 8 positions match TRBD2. This CDR3 region has 16 residues. In germline, CDR1 is MNHEY, CDR2 SMNVEV (reference sequence). V lost 5 bases to trimming and J lost 1 base; unmatched junction nucleotides: 10. The CDR3 bases are TGTGCCAGCAGTCCCTCGGGGGGGGATCGATCCTACGAGCAGTACTTC. Translating it yields CASSPSGGDRSYEQYF.

The V call is TRBV15, the J call TRBJ1-5, with D perhaps TRBD1 (5 bases). CDR3 length: 14 amino acids. Per the germline V gene, CDR1 is LNHNV and CDR2 is YYDKDF (reference sequence). V was pared by 0 bases and J by 4 bases, with 7 bases between. CDR3 sequence reads: CATSRDQGNQPQHF. The CDR3 DNA sequence: TGTGCCACCAGCAGAGATCAGGGTAATCAGCCCCAGCATTTT.

The chain carries TRBV15 and TRBJ1-5, with TRBD1 as a possible D gene (5 bases). Trimming stripped 0 bases from V and 6 bases from J, with 21 bases between. The CDR3 loop spans 18 amino acids. CDR1 is LNHNV, CDR2 YYDKDF, per germline (reference sequence). CDR3 nucleotide sequence: TGTGCCACCAGCAGAGATAGGAACAGCTCTACAAGGGGTCAGCCCCAGCATTTT. It yields the protein CATSRDRNSSTRGQPQHF.

This chain links TRBV11-3 with TRBJ2-1; 7 bases map to TRBD1. Germline CDR1 reads SGHNT; CDR2 reads YENEEA. This CDR3 is 13 amino acids long. J gave up 8 bases and V 3 bases, and 4 bases lay outside the gene matches. CDR3 in amino acids: CASSFRGPHEQFF. CDR3 sequence (DNA): TGTGCCAGCAGCTTTAGGGGGCCCCATGAGCAGTTCTTC.

The J gene is TRBJ2-1, the V gene TRBV4-1; the match to TRBD2 covers 9 bases. CDR1 is MGHRA, CDR2 YSYEKL, per germline. The CDR3 has 17 residues. The junction had 6 bases not matched to a gene; V was cut back by 0 bases and J by 3 bases. The CDR3 loop is CASSQDWASGNYNEQFF. In DNA form, the CDR3 reads TGCGCCAGCAGCCAAGATTGGGCTAGCGGGAACTACAATGAGCAGTTCTTC.

The chain employs TRBV9 and TRBJ1-2; D remains ambiguous. The ends were cut back, 3 bases at V and 6 bases at J, with 12 bases in the middle. The CDR3 is 13 amino acids. Germline lookup yields CDR1 SGDLS and CDR2 YYNGEE. The CDR3 loop reads CASSEHVSDGYTF. Here the CDR3 DNA reads TGTGCCAGCAGCGAACACGTCTCGGATGGCTACACCTTC.

This clone showed up just a few times. The genes are TRBV28 and TRBJ2-1; D is possibly TRBD2 (6 bases). With 1 base removed from V and 9 bases from J, the gap between germline ends came to 22 bases. CDR1 and CDR2 from the germline V gene are MDHEN and SYDVKM. The CDR3 is made up of 17 amino acids. DNA of the CDR3: TGTGCCAGCAGTTTATATGCGGATGGGACTGGAACTTTTGAGCAGTTCTTC. This gives the protein CASSLYADGTGTFEQFF.

This clone was detected only a few times. The genes are TRBV7-9 and TRBJ2-7; TRBD2 matches 7 bases. The CDR3 loop spans 12 amino acids. In germline, CDR1 is SEHNR, CDR2 FQNEAQ (reference sequence). The V segment lost 5 bases and the J segment 3 bases; nucleotides outside the gene matches: 1. CDR3 sequence: CASSPGGYEQYF. CDR3 sequence (DNA): TGTGCCAGCAGCCCGGGGGGCTACGAGCAGTACTTC.

The gene calls are TRBV7-9 and TRBJ1-1; D is unclear. Trimming removed 4 bases at V and 2 bases at J, with 8 bases between. CDR3 length: 13 residues. Germline-derived CDR1 and CDR2 are SEHNR and FQNEAQ (reference sequence). The CDR3 spells CASSWASNTEAFF. DNA for the CDR3: TGTGCCAGCAGCTGGGCCAGTAACACTGAAGCTTTCTTT.

This clone was counted once. The rearrangement links TRBV4-3 to TRBJ1-6, with 10 bases identical to TRBD1. Germline CDR1 and CDR2: LGHNA and YSLEER. The CDR3 loop spans 16 amino acids. Trimming cost V 0 bases and J 9 bases; bases outside gene matches: 5. CDR3: CASSQDRQGAGSPLHF. As DNA, the CDR3 is TGCGCCAGCAGCCAAGATCGACAGGGGGCCGGTTCACCCCTCCACTTT.

The chain uses TRBV7-2 and TRBJ1-2; possibly TRBD1 for D (5 bases). The V end lost 8 bases, the J end lost 1 base, and 20 bases lay between the germline ends. This CDR3 region has 16 residues. Germline values: CDR1 SGHTA, CDR2 FQGNSA. CDR3 sequence reads: CASHYGGVRLNYGYTF. CDR3 nucleotides: TGTGCCAGCCATTACGGAGGGGTGAGACTTAACTATGGCTACACCTTC.

The V and J genes are TRBV21-1 and TRBJ2-7. TRBV21-1 represents a pseudogene. This CDR3 is 15 amino acids long. The CDR3 reads CASSNGWGASYEQYF. DNA of the CDR3: TGTGCCAGCAGCAATGGGTGGGGTGCCTCCTACGAGCAGTACTTC.

The chain couples TRBV16 to TRBJ2-3; D uncertain. In germline, CDR1 is KGHSY, CDR2 FQNENV. V was pared by 4 bases and J by 5 bases, with 7 bases between. The CDR3 is 12 residues long. DNA for the CDR3: TGTGCCAGCAGCCCAGACCGAGATACGCAGTATTTT. Its protein is CASSPDRDTQYF.

V usage is TRBV5-6 and J usage is TRBJ2-7; 8 bases are shared with TRBD2. This CDR3 spans 14 amino acids. V was clipped by 4 bases and J by 5 bases; unmatched bases: 8. Germline CDR1 reads SGHDT; CDR2 reads YYEEEE. CDR3 loop: CASSLSLAGDEQYF. DNA for the CDR3: TGTGCCAGCAGCCTATCCCTAGCGGGTGACGAGCAGTACTTC.

The CDR3 loop is CASSLNRQGNTGELFF. The CDR3 DNA reads TGCGCCAGCAGCTTGAATCGACAGGGCAACACCGGGGAGCTGTTTTTT. The chain uses TRBV5-1 and TRBJ2-2; 7 nucleotides line up with TRBD1. Unmatched junction bases numbered 5, after V lost 1 base and J lost 2 bases. The germline V gene encodes CDR1 SGHRS and CDR2 YFSETQ. The CDR3 consists of 16 residues.

The rearrangement uses TRBV11-2 and TRBJ1-2; 9 nucleotides match TRBD1. With V trimmed by 0 bases and J by 6 bases, 2 bases remained unmatched. Germline V lookup: CDR1 SGHAT, CDR2 FQNNGV. The length of the CDR3 is 14 residues. CDR3 coding DNA: TGTGCCAGCAGCTTAGATGGGACAGGGAATGGCTACACCTTC. This encodes CASSLDGTGNGYTF.

By sample fraction, this clone is medium-sized. This chain joins TRBV7-2 and TRBJ2-3; TRBD2 aligns across 9 bases. Germline loops: CDR1 SGHTA, CDR2 FQGNSA. The CDR3 has 15 residues. After removal of 4 bases from V and 6 bases from J, the junction contained 8 bases not matched to a gene. CDR3 DNA sequence: TGTGCCAGCAGCTCGGGACTAGCCGAGTGGGATACGCAGTATTTT. Amino acid sequence: CASSSGLAEWDTQYF.

The J gene is TRBJ1-1, the V gene TRBV19; 7 bases line up with TRBD1. The CDR3 runs 17 residues. Germline V gene lookup returns CDR1 LNHDA and CDR2 SQIVND (reference sequence). Losses at the gene ends were 0 bases for V and 4 bases for J; bases not matched to a gene: 11. In DNA form, the CDR3 reads TGTGCCAGTAGTATAGAAGGCCTGACAGGGTCCTCCACTGAAGCTTTCTTT. This encodes CASSIEGLTGSSTEAFF. Based on the CDR3 plus reference TRBV19 and TRBJ1-1, the full variable domain is DGGITQSPKYLFRKEGQNVTLSCEQNLNHDAMYWYRQDPGQGLRLIYYSQIVNDFQKGDIAEGYSVSREKKESFPLTVTSAQKNPTAFYLCASSIEGLTGSSTEAFFGQGTRLTVV.

The chain employs TRBV19 and TRBJ2-7; 11 bases are a match to TRBD1. Germline CDR1 is LNHDA and CDR2 is SQIVND (reference sequence). This CDR3 is 15 amino acids long. Trimming took 5 bases from V and 3 from J; bases not matched to a gene: 6. The CDR3 region has the DNA TGTGCCAGTAGTTTTGCGGGACAGGGGGTCTACGAGCAGTACTTC. It specifies CASSFAGQGVYEQYF.

This chain joins TRBV19 and TRBJ1-4, with 9 bases lining up with TRBD1. The CDR3 runs 14 residues. Germline values: CDR1 LNHDA, CDR2 SQIVND (reference sequence). DNA of the CDR3: TGTGCTACCGGGACAGGGTGGACTAATGAAAAACTGTTTTTT. It specifies CATGTGWTNEKLFF.

V gene TRBV13 combines with J gene TRBJ2-3, with 11 positions matching TRBD2. Germline V gene data show CDR1 as PRHDT and CDR2 as FYEKMQ (reference sequence). The V and J ends lost 5 bases and 2 bases, in that order; junction bases with no gene match: 15. This CDR3 comprises 19 residues. As DNA, the CDR3 is TGTGCCAGCAGCCCCCGTAGCGGGGGGGCCAATGAGGACACAGATACGCAGTATTTT. As protein: CASSPRSGGANEDTDTQYF.

J is TRBJ2-1 and V is TRBV11-2; possibly TRBD1 for D (6 bases). CDR1 and CDR2 (germline): SGHAT, FQNNGV. Trimming took off 3 bases at V and 0 bases at J, with 6 bases between the two ends. The CDR3 length is 14 residues. The CDR3 DNA is TGTGCCAGCAGCTTGACAGGCTCCTACAATGAGCAGTTCTTC. This sequence encodes CASSLTGSYNEQFF.

The CDR3 sequence: CASSIRDSRGTGELFF. The CDR3 nucleotides read TGTGCCAGTAGTATCCGTGACTCGAGGGGCACCGGGGAGCTGTTTTTT. The chain employs TRBV19 and TRBJ2-2; D tentatively reads TRBD1 or TRBD2 (5 bases each). This CDR3 region has 16 residues. The V gene's germline CDR1 is LNHDA and CDR2 SQIVND (reference sequence). The V end lost 3 bases, the J end lost 4 bases, and 15 bases lay between the germline ends.